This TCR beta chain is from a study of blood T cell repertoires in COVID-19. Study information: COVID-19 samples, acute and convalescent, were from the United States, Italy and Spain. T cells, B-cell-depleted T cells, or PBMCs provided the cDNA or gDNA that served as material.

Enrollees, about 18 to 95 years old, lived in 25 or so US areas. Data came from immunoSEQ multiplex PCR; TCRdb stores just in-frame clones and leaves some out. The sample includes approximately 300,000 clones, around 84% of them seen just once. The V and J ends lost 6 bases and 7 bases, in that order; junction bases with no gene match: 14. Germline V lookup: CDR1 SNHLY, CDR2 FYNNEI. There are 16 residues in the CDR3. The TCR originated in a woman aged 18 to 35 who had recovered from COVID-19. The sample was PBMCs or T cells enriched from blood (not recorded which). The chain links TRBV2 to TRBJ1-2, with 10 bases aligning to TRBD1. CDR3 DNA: TGTGCCAGCAGCACAAATCCGGGACAGGGGTCGGGTGGCTACACCTTC. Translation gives CASSTNPGQGSGGYTF.